These 21 T cell receptor beta chains originate from one sample sequenced in a study of tumor and adjacent non-tumor tissue in lung cancer. The library came from three nested PCR rounds adapted from ARM-PCR protocols. TCRdb processed the multiplex PCR reads anew with MiXCR; each CDR3 protein has one entry. The data show approximately 75,000 distinct CDR3 sequences, over 70% seen once. This sample's RNA came from whole unsorted tissue. Material for sequencing was lung tumor tissue. The receptors derive from a woman between 45 and 65 years old with non-small cell lung cancer.

This clonotype was recorded only once. The chain is built from TRBV11-2 and TRBJ2-2, with 7 nucleotides matching TRBD1. V lost 6 bases and J lost 1; bases outside the gene matches: 8. Germline-derived CDR1 and CDR2 are SGHAT and FQNNGV. The CDR3 loop spans 16 amino acids. The DNA for the CDR3 is TGTGCCAGCAGAGGATTCCAGGGGGAGAACACCGGGGAGCTGTTTTTT. Amino acids: CASRGFQGENTGELFF.

Judged by abundance, this clonotype is medium-sized. The V gene is TRBV11-2, the J gene TRBJ2-1; unclear D gene. V lost 5 bases and J 5 bases, leaving 7 bases between the germline ends. The CDR3 loop spans 12 amino acids. CDR1 and CDR2 from the germline V gene are SGHAT and FQNNGV. The DNA for the CDR3 is TGTGCCAGCAGCCCGTCCGACAATGAGCAGTTCTTC. It encodes CASSPSDNEQFF.

Comment on this clonotype: Relative to the germline gene, one junction end is altered; a read error may explain this. The chain couples TRBV28 to TRBJ2-3; unclear D gene. The CDR3 loop spans 14 amino acids. Germline V gene data show CDR1 as MDHEN and CDR2 as SYDVKM. The chain's CDR3 is CVSSLVQDTDTQYF. The DNA for the CDR3 is TGTGTCAGCAGTTTGGTACAAGACACAGATACGCAGTATTTT.

Points on this clonotype: At one end, the junction sequence differs from germline, possibly due to a read error. This rearrangement joins TRBV6-1 to TRBJ2-6; 7 bases map to TRBD1. CDR3 length: 14 amino acids. From germline, CDR1 is MNHNS and CDR2 SASEGT. CDR3 nucleotides: TGTGCCAGCAGTGAAGGGGACAGCTCCAACTTCCTGACTTTC. Protein product: CASSEGDSSNFLTF.

A word on this clonotype: The junction differs from germline at one of its ends, possibly a read error. The chain combines TRBV6-5 with TRBJ2-1; either TRBD1 or TRBD2 may supply D (6 bases each). This CDR3 region has 16 residues. The germline V gene has CDR1 MNHEY and CDR2 SVGAGI. The CDR3 DNA reads as TGTGCCAGCAGTTACTCCTCTAGGGGGACTTACAATGGGCAGTTCTTC. This translates into CASSYSSRGTYNGQFF.

For this clonotype: Compared with germline, one end of the junction differs, possibly owing to a read error. The chain employs TRBV11-2 and TRBJ2-3; D ambiguous. The germline V gene has CDR1 SGHAT and CDR2 FQNNGV. The CDR3 is 13 amino acids. The CDR3, as DNA: TGTGCCAGCTGCTTAGATCTGGTAGATACGCAGTATTTT. Protein sequence: CASCLDLVDTQYF.

Points on this clonotype: One end of the junction is discordant with germline, which a read error may explain. CDR3 in amino acids: CSVRPQGKKKYGYTF. CDR3 bases: TGCAGCGTTCGCCCGCAGGGTAAAAAAAAGTATGGCTACACATTC. The rearrangement joins TRBV29-1 to TRBJ1-2; D perhaps matches TRBD1 (5 bases). Germline CDR1 reads SQVTM; CDR2 reads ANQGSEA. The length of the CDR3 is 15 residues.

Turning to this clonotype: The CDR3 ends on some other residue instead of the conserved phenylalanine or tryptophan, so this is likely a read error. The chain uses TRBV6-1 and TRBJ2-3; the match to TRBD1 covers 9 bases. The CDR3 extends over 16 amino acids. J lost 7 bases, V lost 9 bases, and 17 bases had no gene match. Germline values: CDR1 MNHNS, CDR2 SASEGT. In DNA, the CDR3 is TGTGCCAGTAGTTCAGCTCCGGGACAGGGAGCAAATACGCAGTATTCT. Translation gives CASSSAPGQGANTQYS.

This clonotype was counted between two and nine times. The chain employs TRBV5-1 and TRBJ2-3; 9 nucleotides align to TRBD2. Germline assignment: CDR1 SGHRS and CDR2 YFSETQ. There are 16 residues in the CDR3. V gave up 5 bases and J gave up 1 base; unmatched junction bases: 8. CDR3 region: CASSLGLARGTDTQYF. The CDR3 DNA follows: TGCGCCAGCAGTTTAGGACTAGCGAGAGGCACAGATACGCAGTATTTT.

This chain joins TRBV20-1 and TRBJ2-7, with TRBD2 identical over 9 bases. There are 15 residues in the CDR3. Unmatched junction bases numbered 8, after V lost 3 bases and J lost 2 bases. CDR1 is DFQATT, CDR2 SNEGSKA, per germline (reference sequence). The CDR3 reads CSASLSGRTPYEQYF. For the CDR3, the DNA is TGCAGTGCTAGCCTTAGCGGGAGAACCCCCTACGAGCAGTACTTC.

With regard to this clonotype: The junction departs from germline at one end; a sequencing error may be responsible. This chain uses TRBV12-3 or TRBV12-4 with TRBJ2-2; weak D call: TRBD2 (6 bases). The CDR3 is 16 residues long. DNA for the CDR3: TGTGCCAGCAGTCTAGGAGGTGGGAAGGTCACCCGGGAGCTGCTTTTT. Protein product: CASSLGGGKVTRELLF.

Worth noting for this clonotype: A single base separates this from a much larger clone, so it may be a read error. The rearrangement joins TRBV4-2 to TRBJ2-3; 9 bases are a match to TRBD2. CDR1 is LGHNA, CDR2 YNFKEQ, per germline. This CDR3 has 17 residues. The CDR3 nucleotides are TGTGCCAGGAGCCAAGATTGGGCGGGAGGGCCGGGAGATACGCAGTATTTT. Residues: CARSQDWAGGPGDTQYF.

In this sample, this clonotype is medium-sized (0.01 to 0.1%). The rearrangement joins TRBV4-2 to TRBJ2-6, with D perhaps matching TRBD1 (6 bases). This CDR3 is 16 amino acids long. Germline V gene sequence: CDR1 LGHNA, CDR2 YNFKEQ. V was clipped by 0 bases and J by 0 bases, with 6 bases between them. CDR3 nucleotides: TGTGCCAGCAGCCAAGAACAGGGCTCTGGGGCCAACGTCCTGACTTTC. Its translation is CASSQEQGSGANVLTF.

The chain carries TRBV12-3 or TRBV12-4 and TRBJ2-4, with 10 bases matching TRBD2. The CDR3 extends over 15 amino acids. V lost 8 bases to trimming and J lost 2 bases; unmatched junction nucleotides: 6. The CDR3 DNA reads as TGTGCCAGCCGCTCTAGCGGGGGCCCCAAAAACATTCAGTACTTC. It translates to CASRSSGGPKNIQYF.

Of note for this clonotype: At one of its ends the junction is not consistent with the germline gene, which may arise from a read error. The chain links TRBV4-2 to TRBJ2-6; perhaps TRBD1 as D (5 bases). The CDR3 runs to 15 residues. Germline lookup yields CDR1 LGHNA and CDR2 YNFKEQ. CDR3 region: CGSSLSRSGANILTF. The DNA of the CDR3 is TGTGGCAGCAGCCTCAGTCGCTCTGGGGCCAACATCCTGACTTTC.

As regards this clonotype: The CDR3 does not end in the conserved phenylalanine or tryptophan, so this is likely a read error. The chain couples TRBV4-1 to TRBJ1-1; no reliable D call. The CDR3 is 14 amino acids. CDR1 and CDR2 from the germline V gene are MGHRA and YSYEKL. The CDR3, as DNA: TGCGCCAGCAACCAAGAAAGCCTGAACACTGAAGCTTTCTCT. It yields the protein CASNQESLNTEAFS.

As concerns this clonotype: This may come from a read error, since a much larger clone is one base off. The rearrangement links TRBV20-1 to TRBJ1-2, with TRBD1 identical over 8 bases. V dropped 4 bases and J dropped 3; count of bases not matched to a gene: 7. In germline, CDR1 is DFQATT, CDR2 SNEGSKA (reference sequence). CDR3 length: 14 amino acids. The chain's CDR3 is CSAIRQGPDYGYTF. The CDR3 DNA follows: TGCAGTGCTATAAGACAGGGGCCAGACTATGGCTACACCTTC.

About this clonotype itself: An end of the junction does not agree with germline; a read error may underlie this. V usage is TRBV4-2 and J usage is TRBJ2-1; D is perhaps TRBD1 (6 bases). CDR1 LGHNA and CDR2 YNFKEQ come from the germline V gene. The CDR3 has 17 residues. In nucleotides, the CDR3 is TGTGCCAGCAACCAAGAGGGGGATGGCAGGCCCTACAATGAGCAGTTCTTC. Its translation: CASNQEGDGRPYNEQFF.

Details on this clonotype: The final CDR3 position lacks the conserved phenylalanine or tryptophan, pointing to a likely read error. The chain is built from TRBV4-2 and TRBJ1-1, with D unclear. The V gene lost 3 bases and the J gene lost 3 bases, with 8 bases spanning the gap. CDR1 is LGHNA and CDR2 is YNFKEQ in the germline V gene. The CDR3 has 13 amino acids. The CDR3 here is CASSHETYTEAFS. The CDR3 DNA reads TGTGCCAGCAGCCATGAGACCTACACTGAAGCTTTCTCA.

Note on this clonotype: At one end, the junction sequence differs from germline, possibly due to a read error. The chain is built from TRBV4-1 and TRBJ1-5, with D possibly being TRBD1 (6 bases). This CDR3 contains 15 residues. Germline V gives CDR1 MGHRA, CDR2 YSYEKL. CDR3 DNA sequence: TGCGCCAGCGGCCAGGTTGGGGGCAGCATTCAGCCCCAGCATTTT. It specifies CASGQVGGSIQPQHF.

This clonotype appeared a few times. This may come from a read error, since a much larger clone is one base off. The chain combines TRBV7-9 with TRBJ1-1; 9 bases line up with TRBD1. The germline gives CDR1 SEHNR, CDR2 FQNEAQ (reference sequence). V trimming: 6 bases; J trimming: 6 bases; junction bases outside the gene matches: 8. The CDR3 is 14 amino acids. The CDR3 DNA sequence: TGTGCCAGCAGTCTTACAGGGGGCATAGCTGAAGCTTTCTTT. As protein: CASSLTGGIAEAFF.